This TCR beta chain originates from a study of cytomegalovirus exposure and HLA in healthy donors. General study results and limits: It was shown in a later analysis that HLA-associated TCR beta chains were more clonally expanded than other, equally common chains. The authors enumerated roughly 160 TCR beta chains as linked to cytomegalovirus. In an earlier analysis, most TCR beta V segments were productive about 87% or about 30% of the time.

CDR3 length: 16 residues. Germline V CDR1 and CDR2: SGHRS, YFSETQ. J was trimmed by 5 bases and V by 0 bases; bases with no gene match: 2. Donors were nominally healthy when sampled, though unrecorded immune exposures were likely. The PCR had 60 Vbeta and 13 Jbeta primers. Repertoires were generated with immunoSEQ multiplex PCR, while TCRdb's copy carries only in-frame clones and drops some. Among 150,000 or so clones listed, around three quarters were seen once. Details on this clone: The antigen is unknown.

The sample consisted of PBMCs. This TCR was sampled from a man in his forties in good health and CMV-seropositive. The V gene is TRBV5-1, the J gene TRBJ2-1, with 13 bases that match TRBD2. Here the CDR3 DNA reads TGCGCCAGCAGCTTGGCGGGGACTAGCGGGAACAATGAGCAGTTCTTC. Residues: CASSLAGTSGNNEQFF.